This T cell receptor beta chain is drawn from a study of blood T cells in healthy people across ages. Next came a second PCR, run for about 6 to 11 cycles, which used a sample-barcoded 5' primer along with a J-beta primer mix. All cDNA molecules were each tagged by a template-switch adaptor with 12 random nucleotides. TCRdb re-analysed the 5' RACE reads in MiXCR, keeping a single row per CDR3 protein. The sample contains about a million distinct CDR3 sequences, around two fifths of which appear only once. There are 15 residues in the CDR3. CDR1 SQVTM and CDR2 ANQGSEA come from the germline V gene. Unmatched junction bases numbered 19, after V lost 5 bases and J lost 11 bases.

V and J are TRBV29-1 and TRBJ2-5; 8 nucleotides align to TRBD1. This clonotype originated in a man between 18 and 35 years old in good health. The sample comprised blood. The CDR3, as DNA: TGCAGCGTTCATTTGGACAGGGCTTTTGGAGATGAGCAGTACTTC. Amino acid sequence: CSVHLDRAFGDEQYF. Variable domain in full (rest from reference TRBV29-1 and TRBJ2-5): SAVISQKPSRDICQRGTSLTIQCQVDSQVTMMFWYRQQPGQSLTLIATANQGSEATYESGFVIDKFPISRPNLTFSTLTVSNMSPEDSSIYLCSVHLDRAFGDEQYFGPGTRLLVL.